Listed here are 17 T cell receptor beta chains from one sample, sequenced in a study of cytomegalovirus exposure and HLA in healthy donors. Sequencing used immunoSEQ multiplex PCR; TCRdb keeps in-frame clones, though not all of them. The data hold 220,000 or so clones, with 65% to 85% observed a single time. The specimen sequenced was PBMCs. These receptors were collected from a woman under 40 in good health and CMV-seropositive.

The chain recombines TRBV25-1 with TRBJ2-7; 10 bases fit TRBD1. This CDR3 contains 15 residues. Germline assignment: CDR1 MGHDK and CDR2 SYGVNS. Trimming at V came to 3 bases and at J to 0 bases, leaving 2 bases not matched to a gene. The CDR3 spells CASSERQGASYEQYF. CDR3 coding DNA: TGTGCCAGCAGTGAGCGACAGGGGGCCTCCTACGAGCAGTACTTC.

The chain has TRBV30 and TRBJ1-2; tentatively, D is TRBD1 (5 bases). The length of the CDR3 is 13 residues. CDR1 is GTSNPN, CDR2 SVGIG, per germline (reference sequence). Trimming shortened V by 0 bases and J by 5 bases, and 10 bases separated the two germline ends. The CDR3 loop is CAWSVQQVYGYTF. The CDR3 DNA reads TGTGCCTGGAGTGTACAACAGGTTTATGGCTACACCTTC.

The DNA for the CDR3 is TGCGCCAGCAGCTCTCCCCCACCTCAGGGGGCGGGCGATGAGCAGTTCTTC. Translating gives CASSSPPPQGAGDEQFF. The chain is built from TRBV5-1 and TRBJ2-1; 8 bases are shared with TRBD1. The CDR3 extends over 17 amino acids. From germline, CDR1 is SGHRS and CDR2 YFSETQ. The junction had 16 bases not matched to a gene; V was cut back by 3 bases and J by 8 bases.

The chain employs TRBV5-1 and TRBJ1-2; D not certain. V shed 3 bases and J shed 6 bases, with 9 bases lying between them. The CDR3 runs to 12 residues. Germline loops: CDR1 SGHRS, CDR2 YFSETQ. CDR3 loop: CASSWNGDGYTF. CDR3 sequence (DNA): TGCGCCAGCAGCTGGAATGGGGATGGCTACACCTTC.

The chain is built from TRBV14 and TRBJ1-1, with a weak D call TRBD1 (5 bases). The CDR3 totals 16 residues. The germline V gene encodes CDR1 SGHDN and CDR2 FVKESK. V lost 4 bases and J lost 2, with 17 bases in between. The CDR3 spells CASSLREGRANTEAFF. In DNA, the CDR3 is TGTGCCAGCAGCCTCCGGGAGGGCAGGGCTAACACTGAAGCTTTCTTT.

This clone was recorded a few times. The J gene is TRBJ2-7, the V gene TRBV6-5; D gene ambiguous. The CDR3 has 12 residues. Trimming cost V 5 bases and J 6 bases, with 11 bases left between them. Germline assignment: CDR1 MNHEY and CDR2 SVGAGI. In DNA form, the CDR3 reads TGTGCCAGCAGTCGGACCTCGTCCGAGCAGTACTTC. This sequence encodes CASSRTSSEQYF.

CDR3 sequence (DNA): TGTGCCACCAGCAGCCTTGCCGGGGGCCCGAACACCGGGGAGCTGTTTTTT. Translation gives CATSSLAGGPNTGELFF. The V call is TRBV15, the J call TRBJ2-2, with D perhaps given as TRBD1 or TRBD2 (6 bases each). V shed 3 bases and J shed 0 bases, with 14 bases lying between them. Germline CDR1 reads LNHNV; CDR2 reads YYDKDF (reference sequence). The CDR3 extends over 17 amino acids.

The chain carries TRBV30 and TRBJ1-1; 10 bases are a match to TRBD1. Trimming at V came to 6 bases and at J to 4 bases, leaving 14 bases not matched to a gene. Germline V gene data show CDR1 as GTSNPN and CDR2 as SVGIG (reference sequence). The CDR3 is 16 amino acids. This CDR3 reads CACPTPGQGSSTEAFF. The CDR3 DNA follows: TGTGCCTGCCCAACTCCGGGACAGGGGAGTTCCACTGAAGCTTTCTTT.

The rearrangement uses TRBV30 and TRBJ1-5; possible D gene TRBD1, 5 bases. Germline lookup yields CDR1 GTSNPN and CDR2 SVGIG (reference sequence). The CDR3 is 15 residues long. The ends were cut back, 2 bases at V and 0 bases at J, with 11 bases in the middle. The CDR3 region is CAWSKAGVSNQPQHF. For the CDR3, the DNA is TGTGCCTGGAGTAAGGCGGGGGTTAGCAATCAGCCCCAGCATTTT.

The chain carries TRBV4-1 and TRBJ2-7; 9 nucleotides match TRBD1. Losses at the gene ends were 0 bases for V and 3 bases for J; bases not matched to a gene: 6. Looked up from germline, CDR1 is MGHRA and CDR2 is YSYEKL. The CDR3 sequence is 16 residues long. CDR3 loop: CASSQDLVTGGYEQYF. The CDR3 coding sequence is TGCGCCAGCAGCCAAGATCTTGTGACAGGGGGCTACGAGCAGTACTTC.

A remark on this clone: This sample includes further DNA sequences coding for the same CDR3. V and J are TRBV9 and TRBJ2-1; no reliable D call. V was clipped by 2 bases and J by 1 base, with 7 bases between them. The CDR3 is 14 residues long. Looked up from germline, CDR1 is SGDLS and CDR2 is YYNGEE. The CDR3 protein is CASSVGSSYNEQFF. The CDR3 nucleotides are TGTGCCAGCAGCGTGGGATCGTCCTACAATGAGCAGTTCTTC. Supplemented by reference TRBV9 and TRBJ2-1, the full variable domain reads DSGVTQTPKHLITATGQRVTLRCSPRSGDLSVYWYQQSLDQGLQFLIQYYNGEERAKGNILERFSAQQFPDLHSELNLSSLELGDSALYFCASSVGSSYNEQFFGPGTRLTVL.

CDR3 nucleotides: TGTGCCAGCAGCGGAAGGAGTGGCAATCAGCCCCAGCATTTT. As protein: CASSGRSGNQPQHF. The chain links TRBV7-2 to TRBJ1-5; D not certain. Germline V gives CDR1 SGHTA, CDR2 FQGNSA. Deletions cut 5 bases from V and 2 bases from J, with 10 bases between. This CDR3 region has 14 residues.

This chain uses TRBV4-1 with TRBJ2-7; 7 nucleotides line up with TRBD2. CDR3 size: 16 residues. V gave up 0 bases and J gave up 2 bases; unmatched junction bases: 7. Per germline, CDR1 MGHRA and CDR2 YSYEKL. This CDR3 is CASSQEWGGNPYEQYF. As DNA, the CDR3 is TGCGCCAGCAGCCAAGAATGGGGGGGAAATCCCTACGAGCAGTACTTC.

The J gene is TRBJ2-3, the V gene TRBV7-2; no clear D gene. CDR3 length: 12 amino acids. The germline V gene has CDR1 SGHTA and CDR2 FQGNSA. V was trimmed by 5 bases and J by 4 bases, leaving 7 bases between them. CDR3 loop: CASSRLSDTQYF. CDR3 DNA: TGTGCCAGCAGCCGCCTATCAGATACGCAGTATTTT. The complete variable domain, with remaining parts taken from reference TRBV7-2 and TRBJ2-3, reads GAGVSQSPSNKVTEKGKDVELRCDPISGHTALYWYRQSLGQGLEFLIYFQGNSAPDKSGLPSDRFSAERTGGSVSTLTIQRTQQEDSAVYLCASSRLSDTQYFGPGTRLTVL.

This chain links TRBV9 with TRBJ2-1; the match to TRBD1 covers 9 bases. The CDR3 is 17 amino acids. Germline V gene sequence: CDR1 SGDLS, CDR2 YYNGEE. V was clipped by 4 bases and J by 0 bases; unmatched bases: 8. The CDR3 DNA follows: TGTGCCAGCAGCAGCAGGACAGGGGTTTTCTCCTACAATGAGCAGTTCTTC. This translates into CASSSRTGVFSYNEQFF.

The chain joins TRBV6-6 to TRBJ1-1, with D unclear. The germline V and J ends were trimmed by 7 bases and 1 base, with 10 bases remaining between them. The CDR3 sequence is 13 residues long. In germline, CDR1 is MNHNY, CDR2 SVGAGI (reference sequence). The CDR3 here is CASNLGWNTEAFF. In DNA, the CDR3 is TGTGCCAGCAACCTAGGGTGGAACACTGAAGCTTTCTTT.

The DNA of the CDR3 is TGCGCCAGCAGCTTGTCTAGCGGGAGACATCAAGAGACCCAGTACTTC. It translates to CASSLSSGRHQETQYF. The chain links TRBV5-1 to TRBJ2-5; TRBD2 matches at 10 bases. Per germline, CDR1 SGHRS and CDR2 YFSETQ. There are 16 residues in the CDR3. V gave up 1 base and J gave up 2 bases; unmatched junction bases: 5.